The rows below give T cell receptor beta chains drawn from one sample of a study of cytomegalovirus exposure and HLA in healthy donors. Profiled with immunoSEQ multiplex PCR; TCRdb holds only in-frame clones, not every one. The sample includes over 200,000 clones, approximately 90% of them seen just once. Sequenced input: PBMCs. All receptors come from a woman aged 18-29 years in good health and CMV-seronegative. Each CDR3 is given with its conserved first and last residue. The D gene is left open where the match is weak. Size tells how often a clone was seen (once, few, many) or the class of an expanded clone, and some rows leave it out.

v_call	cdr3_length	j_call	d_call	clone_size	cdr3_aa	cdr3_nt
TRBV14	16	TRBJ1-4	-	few	CASSQGLPWSGEKLFF	TGTGCCAGCAGCCAAGGACTCCCTTGGTCGGGTGAAAAACTGTTTTTT
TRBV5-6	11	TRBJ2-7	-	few	CASSLGYEQYF	TGTGCCAGCAGCCTAGGCTACGAGCAGTACTTC
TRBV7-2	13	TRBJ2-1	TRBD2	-	CATLVIGSGKEFF	TGTGCCACCCTCGTCATCGGGAGCGGGAAGGAGTTCTTC
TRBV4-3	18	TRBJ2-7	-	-	CASSQAPSVRGSSYEQYF	TGCGCCAGCAGCCAAGCGCCCAGTGTCAGGGGCTCCTCCTACGAGCAGTACTTC
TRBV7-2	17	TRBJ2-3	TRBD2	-	CASSSQPWGGSTDTQYF	TGTGCCAGCAGCTCCCAGCCGTGGGGGGGTAGCACAGATACGCAGTATTTT
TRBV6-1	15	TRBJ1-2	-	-	CASSEARGSPYGYTF	TGTGCCAGCAGTGAAGCCCGAGGGAGCCCCTATGGCTACACCTTC
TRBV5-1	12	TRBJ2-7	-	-	CASSLERHEQYF	TGCGCCAGCAGCTTGGAGCGACACGAGCAGTACTTC
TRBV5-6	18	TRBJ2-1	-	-	CASSFRGGTSFSNNEQFF	TGTGCCAGCAGCTTTCGGGGTGGAACTTCCTTTTCCAACAATGAGCAGTTCTTC
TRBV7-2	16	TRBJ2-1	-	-	CASSLSVYERYNEQFF	TGTGCCAGCAGCTTAAGCGTGTACGAGCGCTACAATGAGCAGTTCTTC
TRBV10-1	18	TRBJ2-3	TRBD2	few	CASSQGLAGRPSTDTQYF	TGCGCCAGCAGCCAGGGACTAGCGGGGAGACCTAGCACAGATACGCAGTATTTT
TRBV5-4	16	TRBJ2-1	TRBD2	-	CASSFFGTSVYNEQFF	TGTGCCAGCAGCTTTTTCGGGACTAGCGTCTACAATGAGCAGTTCTTC
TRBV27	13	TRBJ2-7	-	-	CASSSGRAYEQYF	TGTGCCAGCAGTTCCGGCAGGGCCTACGAGCAGTACTTC
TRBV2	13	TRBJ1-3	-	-	CASGAVSGNTIYF	TGTGCCAGCGGGGCCGTCTCTGGAAACACCATATATTTT
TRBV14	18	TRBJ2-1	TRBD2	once	CASSPEPLLAGYYNEQFF	TGTGCCAGCAGCCCGGAACCTCTCTTAGCGGGGTATTACAATGAGCAGTTCTTC
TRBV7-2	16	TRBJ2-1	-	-	CASSLQKLRGDNEQFF	TGTGCCAGCAGCTTACAAAAACTCCGCGGGGACAATGAGCAGTTCTTC
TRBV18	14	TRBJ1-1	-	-	CASGRQGMNTEAFF	TGTGCCAGCGGAAGACAAGGTATGAACACTGAAGCTTTCTTT
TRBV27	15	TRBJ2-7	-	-	CASSFGGRSSYEQYF	TGTGCCAGCAGTTTTGGAGGACGGAGCTCCTACGAGCAGTACTTC
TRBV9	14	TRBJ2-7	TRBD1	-	CASSVGDSSYEQYF	TGTGCCAGCAGCGTAGGGGACAGTTCCTACGAGCAGTACTTC
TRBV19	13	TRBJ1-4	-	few	CAPHRGNNEKLFF	TGTGCCCCACACCGGGGTAATAATGAAAAACTGTTTTTT
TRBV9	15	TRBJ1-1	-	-	CASSATGHPNTEAFF	TGTGCCAGCAGCGCAACAGGGCACCCGAACACTGAAGCTTTCTTT
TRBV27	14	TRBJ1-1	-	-	CASSLSGGGTEAFF	TGTGCCAGCAGTTTATCAGGCGGTGGAACTGAAGCTTTCTTT
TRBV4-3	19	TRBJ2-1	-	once	CASTLGTLGEATSYNEQFF	TGCGCCAGCACCCTAGGTACGCTAGGGGAGGCCACCTCCTACAATGAGCAGTTCTTC
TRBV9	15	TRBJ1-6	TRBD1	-	CASSVSGGVNSPLHF	TGTGCCAGCAGCGTGTCAGGGGGCGTTAATTCACCCCTCCACTTT
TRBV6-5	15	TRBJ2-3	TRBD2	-	CASTVSGTSGDTQYF	TGTGCCAGCACCGTGTCCGGGACTAGCGGAGATACGCAGTATTTT
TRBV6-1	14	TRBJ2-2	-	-	CASAGGRNTGELFF	TGTGCCAGTGCTGGGGGGAGGAACACCGGGGAGCTGTTTTTT
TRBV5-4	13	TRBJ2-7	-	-	CATHTGSGYEQYF	TGTGCCACCCACACAGGGAGTGGGTACGAGCAGTACTTC
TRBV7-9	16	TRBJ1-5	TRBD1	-	CSSSPTGTEINQPQHF	TGTTCCAGCAGCCCTACCGGGACAGAGATCAATCAGCCCCAGCATTTT
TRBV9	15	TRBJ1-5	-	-	CASSSQGGGDQPQHF	TGTGCCAGCAGTTCCCAAGGCGGGGGTGATCAGCCCCAGCATTTT
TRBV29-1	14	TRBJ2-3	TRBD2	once	CSVGGLAATDTQYF	TGCAGCGTCGGCGGACTAGCGGCCACAGATACGCAGTATTTT
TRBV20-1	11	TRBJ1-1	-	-	CSAAWGGEAFF	TGCAGTGCCGCCTGGGGAGGAGAAGCTTTCTTT
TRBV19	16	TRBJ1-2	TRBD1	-	CASSIVRTGLLYGYTF	TGTGCCAGTAGTATAGTTCGGACAGGGCTCCTCTATGGCTACACCTTC
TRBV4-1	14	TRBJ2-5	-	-	CASSRTATQETQYF	TGCGCCAGCAGCCGGACAGCTACACAAGAGACCCAGTACTTC
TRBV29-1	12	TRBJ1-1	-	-	CSVEVPGTEAFF	TGCAGCGTTGAAGTTCCCGGCACTGAAGCTTTCTTT
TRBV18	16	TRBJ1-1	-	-	CASSPLSSGTYTEAFF	TGTGCCAGCTCACCCCTCTCTTCGGGGACATACACTGAAGCTTTCTTT
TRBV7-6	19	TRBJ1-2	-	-	CASSPRRAATSPQTYGYTF	TGTGCCAGCAGCCCCAGGCGGGCCGCGACATCTCCGCAGACTTATGGCTACACCTTC
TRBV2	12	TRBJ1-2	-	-	CASLGGRVGYTF	TGTGCCAGCCTTGGTGGGAGGGTTGGCTACACCTTC
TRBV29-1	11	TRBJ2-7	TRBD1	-	CSVAGGYEQYF	TGCAGCGTTGCAGGGGGCTACGAGCAGTACTTC
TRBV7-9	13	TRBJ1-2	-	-	CASSLAWGDGYTF	TGTGCCAGCAGCTTAGCTTGGGGGGATGGCTACACCTTC
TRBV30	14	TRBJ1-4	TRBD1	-	CAWRAGRGLEKLFF	TGTGCCTGGAGGGCGGGCAGGGGGCTTGAAAAACTGTTTTTT
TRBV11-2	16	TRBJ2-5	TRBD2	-	CASSYGLAGEEETQYF	TGTGCCAGCAGCTACGGACTAGCGGGGGAGGAAGAGACCCAGTACTTC
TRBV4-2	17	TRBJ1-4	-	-	CASSPSIGIQGDEKLFF	TGTGCCAGCAGCCCAAGTATCGGGATACAAGGTGATGAAAAACTGTTTTTT
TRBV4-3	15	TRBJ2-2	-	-	CASSQVRGNTGELFF	TGCGCCAGCAGCCAAGTTCGAGGGAACACCGGGGAGCTGTTTTTT
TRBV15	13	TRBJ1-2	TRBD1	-	CATSRGQTYGYTF	TGTGCCACCAGCAGGGGACAGACCTATGGCTACACCTTC
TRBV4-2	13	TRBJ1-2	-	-	CASSQGQGYGYTF	TGTGCCAGCAGCCAGGGGCAGGGCTATGGCTACACCTTC
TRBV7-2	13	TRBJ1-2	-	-	CASSFGKGSGYTF	TGTGCCAGCAGCTTCGGGAAGGGCTCAGGCTACACCTTC
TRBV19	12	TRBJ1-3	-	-	CASSSQGNTIYF	TGTGCCAGTAGTAGTCAGGGAAACACCATATATTTT
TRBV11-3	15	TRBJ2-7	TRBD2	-	CASSLRPSGREAQYF	TGTGCCAGCAGCTTAAGACCTAGCGGGCGAGAGGCGCAGTACTTC
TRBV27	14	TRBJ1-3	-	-	CASSLTVSGNTIYF	TGTGCCAGCAGTTTAACAGTTTCTGGAAACACCATATATTTT
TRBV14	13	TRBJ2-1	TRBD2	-	CASSPWTSGEQFF	TGTGCCAGCAGCCCATGGACTAGCGGTGAGCAGTTCTTC
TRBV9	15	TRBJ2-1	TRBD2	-	CASSLRLAGYNEQFF	TGTGCCAGCAGCCTGAGACTAGCGGGATACAATGAGCAGTTCTTC
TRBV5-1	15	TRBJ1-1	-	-	CASSYASAANTEAFF	TGCGCCAGCAGCTACGCCTCCGCGGCGAACACTGAAGCTTTCTTT
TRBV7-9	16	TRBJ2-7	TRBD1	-	CASSLKTGTGTYEQYF	TGTGCCAGCAGCTTGAAGACCGGGACAGGGACCTACGAGCAGTACTTC
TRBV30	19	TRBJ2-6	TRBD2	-	CAWGRNGTSWGSGANVLTF	TGTGCCTGGGGACGAAATGGGACTAGCTGGGGCTCTGGGGCCAACGTCCTGACTTTC
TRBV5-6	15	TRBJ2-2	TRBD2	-	CASSSAGGLIGELFF	TGTGCCAGCAGCTCCGCGGGGGGGCTCATCGGGGAGCTGTTTTTT
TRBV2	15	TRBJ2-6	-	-	CASTKQGSGANVLTF	TGTGCCAGCACTAAACAGGGTTCTGGGGCCAACGTCCTGACTTTC
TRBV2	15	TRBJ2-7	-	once	CASSEMRGRNAEQYF	TGTGCCAGCAGTGAAATGCGGGGGCGTAATGCCGAGCAGTACTTC
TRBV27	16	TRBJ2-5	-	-	CASSQPGSGVMETQYF	TGTGCCAGCAGTCAACCGGGATCGGGTGTCATGGAGACCCAGTACTTC
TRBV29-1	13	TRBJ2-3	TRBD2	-	CSVAPSGGDTQYF	TGCAGCGTTGCCCCTAGCGGGGGCGATACGCAGTATTTT
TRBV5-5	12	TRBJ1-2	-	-	CASSFTGYGYTF	TGTGCCAGCAGCTTCACTGGCTATGGCTACACCTTC
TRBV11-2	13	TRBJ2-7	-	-	CASSQGSPYEQYF	TGTGCCAGCAGCCAGGGTAGTCCCTACGAGCAGTACTTC